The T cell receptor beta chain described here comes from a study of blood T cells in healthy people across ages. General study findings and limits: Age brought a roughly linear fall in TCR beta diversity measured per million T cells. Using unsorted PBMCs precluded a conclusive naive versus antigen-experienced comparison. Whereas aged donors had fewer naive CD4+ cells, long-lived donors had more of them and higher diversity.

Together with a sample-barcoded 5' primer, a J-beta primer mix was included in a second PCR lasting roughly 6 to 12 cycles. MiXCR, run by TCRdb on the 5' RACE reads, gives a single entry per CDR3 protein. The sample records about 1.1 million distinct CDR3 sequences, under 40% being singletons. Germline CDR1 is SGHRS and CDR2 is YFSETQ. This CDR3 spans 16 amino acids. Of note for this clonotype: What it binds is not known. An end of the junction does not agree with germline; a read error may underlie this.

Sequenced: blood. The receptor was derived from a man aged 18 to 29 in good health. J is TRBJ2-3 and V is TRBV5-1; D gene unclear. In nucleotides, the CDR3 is TGCGTCAGCAGCTTGGCGCCAGAAAGCTTCACAGATACGCAGTATTTT. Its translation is CVSSLAPESFTDTQYF.